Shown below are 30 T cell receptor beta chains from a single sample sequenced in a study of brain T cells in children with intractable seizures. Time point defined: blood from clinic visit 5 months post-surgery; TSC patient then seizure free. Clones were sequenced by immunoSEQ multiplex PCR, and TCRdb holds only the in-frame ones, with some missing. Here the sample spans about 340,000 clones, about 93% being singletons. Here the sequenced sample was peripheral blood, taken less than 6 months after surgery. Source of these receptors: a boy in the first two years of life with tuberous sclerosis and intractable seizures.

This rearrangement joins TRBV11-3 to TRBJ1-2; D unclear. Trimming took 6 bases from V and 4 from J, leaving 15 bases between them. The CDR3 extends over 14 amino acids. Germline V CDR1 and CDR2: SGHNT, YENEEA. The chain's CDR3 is CASSSRPDLYGYTF. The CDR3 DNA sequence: TGTGCCAGCAGTTCCCGGCCAGATCTCTATGGCTACACCTTC. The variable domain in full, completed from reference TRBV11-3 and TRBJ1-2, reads EAGVVQSPRYKIIEKKQPVAFWCNPISGHNTLYWYLQNLGQGPELLIRYENEEAVDDSQLPKDRFSAERLKGVDSTLKIQPAELGDSAVYLCASSSRPDLYGYTFGSGTRLTVV.

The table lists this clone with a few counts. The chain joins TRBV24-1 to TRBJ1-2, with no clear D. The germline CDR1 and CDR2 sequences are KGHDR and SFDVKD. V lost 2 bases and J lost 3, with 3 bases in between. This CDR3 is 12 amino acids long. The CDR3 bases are TGTGCCACCAGTGATTACTACTATGGCTACACCTTC. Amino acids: CATSDYYYGYTF.

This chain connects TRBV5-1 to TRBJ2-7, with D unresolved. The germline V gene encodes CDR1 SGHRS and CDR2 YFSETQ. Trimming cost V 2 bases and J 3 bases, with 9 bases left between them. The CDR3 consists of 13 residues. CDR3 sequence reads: CASSFGLLYEQYF. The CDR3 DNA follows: TGCGCCAGCAGCTTTGGCCTTCTCTACGAGCAGTACTTC.

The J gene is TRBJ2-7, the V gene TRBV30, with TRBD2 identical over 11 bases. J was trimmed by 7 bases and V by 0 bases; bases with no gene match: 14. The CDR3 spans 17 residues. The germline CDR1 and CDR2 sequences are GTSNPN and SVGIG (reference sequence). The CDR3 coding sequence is TGTGCCTGGAGTGTAAGGTCGGTTAGCGGGAGGGCTCGGGAGCAGTACTTC. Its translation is CAWSVRSVSGRAREQYF.

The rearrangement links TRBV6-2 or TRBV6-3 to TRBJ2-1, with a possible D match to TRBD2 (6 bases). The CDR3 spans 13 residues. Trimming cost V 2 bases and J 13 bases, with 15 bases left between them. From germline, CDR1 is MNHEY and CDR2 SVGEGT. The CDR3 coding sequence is TGTGCCAGCAGTTACGAGTCGGCGGGATATCAGTTCTTC. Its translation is CASSYESAGYQFF.

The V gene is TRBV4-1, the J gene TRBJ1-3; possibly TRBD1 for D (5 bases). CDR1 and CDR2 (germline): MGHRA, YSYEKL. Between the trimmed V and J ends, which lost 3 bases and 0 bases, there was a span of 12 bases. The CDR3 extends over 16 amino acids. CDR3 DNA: TGCGCCAGCAGCCAGATAGCAGGGAACTCTGGAAACACCATATATTTT. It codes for CASSQIAGNSGNTIYF.

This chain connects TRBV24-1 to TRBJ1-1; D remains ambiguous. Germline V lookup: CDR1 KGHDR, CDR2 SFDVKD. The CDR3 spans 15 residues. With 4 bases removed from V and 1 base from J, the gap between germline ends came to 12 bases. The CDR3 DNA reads TGTGCCACCAGTGAGTCGGGGTCTTCGAACACTGAAGCTTTCTTT. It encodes CATSESGSSNTEAFF.

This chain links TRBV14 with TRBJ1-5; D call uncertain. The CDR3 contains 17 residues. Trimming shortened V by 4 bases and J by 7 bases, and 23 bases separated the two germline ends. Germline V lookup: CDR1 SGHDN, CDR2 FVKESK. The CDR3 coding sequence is TGTGCCAGCAGCCCCCACCTGGGCCGGACCCGGGAGCAGCCCCAGCATTTT. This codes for CASSPHLGRTREQPQHF.

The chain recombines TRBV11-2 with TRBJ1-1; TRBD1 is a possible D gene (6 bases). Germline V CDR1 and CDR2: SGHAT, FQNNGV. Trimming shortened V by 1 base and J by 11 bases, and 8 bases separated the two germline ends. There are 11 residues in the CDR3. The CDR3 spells CASSLAGEAFF. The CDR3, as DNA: TGTGCCAGCAGCTTAGCAGGGGAGGCTTTCTTT.

CDR3 in DNA: TGTGCCAGAAGCTTGTATCTCCTTAGCGGGAGGTTCTACAATGAGCAGTTCTTC. Encoded protein: CARSLYLLSGRFYNEQFF. The chain combines TRBV5-3 with TRBJ2-1, with TRBD2 identical over 10 bases. TRBV5-3 is flagged as an ORF with uncertain function. The CDR3 covers 18 residues. V shed 1 base and J 3 bases; nucleotides not matched to a gene: 10.

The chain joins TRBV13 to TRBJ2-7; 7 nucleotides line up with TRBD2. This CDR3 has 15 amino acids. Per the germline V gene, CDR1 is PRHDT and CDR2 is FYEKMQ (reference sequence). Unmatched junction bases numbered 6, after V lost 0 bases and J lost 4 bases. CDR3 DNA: TGTGCCAGCAGCTTAGGCGGGGGGATTCGGTACGAGCAGTACTTC. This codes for CASSLGGGIRYEQYF. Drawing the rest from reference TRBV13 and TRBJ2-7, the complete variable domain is AAGVIQSPRHLIKEKRETATLKCYPIPRHDTVYWYQQGPGQDPQFLISFYEKMQSDKGSIPDRFSAQQFSDYHSELNMSSLELGDSALYFCASSLGGGIRYEQYFGPGTRLTVT.

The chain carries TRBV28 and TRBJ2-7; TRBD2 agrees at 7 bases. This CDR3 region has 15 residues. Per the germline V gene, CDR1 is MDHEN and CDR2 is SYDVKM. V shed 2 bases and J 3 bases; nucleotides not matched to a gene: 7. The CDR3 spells CASSLEGRGGYEQYF. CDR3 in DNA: TGTGCCAGCAGTTTAGAAGGTCGCGGGGGCTACGAGCAGTACTTC. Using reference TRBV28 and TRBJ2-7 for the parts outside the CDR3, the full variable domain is DVKVTQSSRYLVKRTGEKVFLECVQDMDHENMFWYRQDPGLGLRLIYFSYDVKMKEKGDIPEGYSVSREKKERFSLILESASTNQTSMYLCASSLEGRGGYEQYFGPGTRLTVT.

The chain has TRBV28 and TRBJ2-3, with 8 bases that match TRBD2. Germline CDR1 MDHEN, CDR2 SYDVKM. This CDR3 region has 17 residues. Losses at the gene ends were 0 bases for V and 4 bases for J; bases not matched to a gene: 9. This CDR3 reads CASSLWVREGRSDTQYF. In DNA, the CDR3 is TGTGCCAGCAGTTTATGGGTTCGGGAGGGAAGGTCAGATACGCAGTATTTT.

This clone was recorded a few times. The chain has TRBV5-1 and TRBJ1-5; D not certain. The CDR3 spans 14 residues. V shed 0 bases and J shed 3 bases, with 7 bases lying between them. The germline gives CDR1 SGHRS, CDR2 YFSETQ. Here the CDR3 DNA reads TGCGCCAGCAGCTTGGTTCAGCCCAATCAGCCCCAGCATTTT. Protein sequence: CASSLVQPNQPQHF.

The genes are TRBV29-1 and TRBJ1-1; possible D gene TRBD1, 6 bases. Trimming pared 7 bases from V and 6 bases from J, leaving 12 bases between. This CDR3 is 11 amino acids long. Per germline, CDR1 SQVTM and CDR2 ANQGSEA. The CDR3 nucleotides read TGCAGCGCCAAATGGGGGCCTGAAGCTTTCTTT. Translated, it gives CSAKWGPEAFF.

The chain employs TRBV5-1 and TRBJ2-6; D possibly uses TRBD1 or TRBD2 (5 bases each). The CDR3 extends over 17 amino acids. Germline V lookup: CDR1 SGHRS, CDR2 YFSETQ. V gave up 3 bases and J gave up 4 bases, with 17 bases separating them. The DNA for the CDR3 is TGCGCCAGCAGCTCCGGGACCCTTGTGACCGGGGCCAACGTCCTGACTTTC. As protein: CASSSGTLVTGANVLTF.

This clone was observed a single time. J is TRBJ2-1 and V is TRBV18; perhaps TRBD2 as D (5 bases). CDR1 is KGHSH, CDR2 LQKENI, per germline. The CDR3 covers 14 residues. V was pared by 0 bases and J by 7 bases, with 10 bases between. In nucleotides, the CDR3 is TGTGCCAGCTCACCACCGAACCCGGGAAATGAGCAGTTCTTC. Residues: CASSPPNPGNEQFF.

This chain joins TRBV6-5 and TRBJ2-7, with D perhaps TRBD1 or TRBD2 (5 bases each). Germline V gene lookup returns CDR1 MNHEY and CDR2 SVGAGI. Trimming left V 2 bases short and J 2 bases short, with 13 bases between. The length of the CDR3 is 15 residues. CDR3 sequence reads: CASSYDRGSTYEQYF. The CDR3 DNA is TGTGCCAGCAGTTACGATCGGGGCAGTACCTACGAGCAGTACTTC.

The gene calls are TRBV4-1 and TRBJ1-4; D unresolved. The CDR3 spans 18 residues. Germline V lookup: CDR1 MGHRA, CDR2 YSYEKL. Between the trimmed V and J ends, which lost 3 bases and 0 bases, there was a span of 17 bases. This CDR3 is CASSQGGRRIATNEKLFF. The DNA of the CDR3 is TGCGCCAGCAGCCAGGGTGGACGGAGGATTGCAACTAATGAAAAACTGTTTTTT.

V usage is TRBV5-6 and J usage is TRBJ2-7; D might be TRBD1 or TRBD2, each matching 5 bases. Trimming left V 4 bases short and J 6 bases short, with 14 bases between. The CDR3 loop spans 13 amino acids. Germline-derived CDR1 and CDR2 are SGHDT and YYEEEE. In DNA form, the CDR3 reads TGTGCCAGCAGCGGTGGGGGATTGCCCGAGCAGTACTTC. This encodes CASSGGGLPEQYF.

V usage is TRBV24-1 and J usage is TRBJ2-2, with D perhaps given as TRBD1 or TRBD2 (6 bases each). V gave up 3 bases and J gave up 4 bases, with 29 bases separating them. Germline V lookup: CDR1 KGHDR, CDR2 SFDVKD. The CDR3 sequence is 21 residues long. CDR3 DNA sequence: TGTGCCACCAGTGATCTTATCCGTAACAGGGATCGGCGGGGTAGCACCGGGGAGCTGTTTTTT. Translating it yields CATSDLIRNRDRRGSTGELFF.

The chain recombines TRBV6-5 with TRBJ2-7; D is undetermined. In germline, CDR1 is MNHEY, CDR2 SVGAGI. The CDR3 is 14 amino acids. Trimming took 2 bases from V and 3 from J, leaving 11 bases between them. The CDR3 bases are TGTGCCAGCAGTTACAAATATGCAGTCTACGAGCAGTACTTC. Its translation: CASSYKYAVYEQYF.

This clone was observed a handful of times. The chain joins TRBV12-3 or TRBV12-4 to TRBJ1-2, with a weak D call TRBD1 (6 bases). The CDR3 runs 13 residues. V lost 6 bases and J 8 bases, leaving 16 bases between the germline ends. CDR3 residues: CASRFGQYLGYTF. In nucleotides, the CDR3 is TGTGCCAGCAGGTTCGGACAGTACCTCGGCTACACCTTC.

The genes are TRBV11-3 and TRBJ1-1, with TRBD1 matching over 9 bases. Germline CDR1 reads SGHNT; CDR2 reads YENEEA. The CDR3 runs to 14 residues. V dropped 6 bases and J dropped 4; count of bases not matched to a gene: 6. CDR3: CASRSSTGGTEAFF. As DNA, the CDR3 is TGTGCCAGCAGATCTTCGACAGGGGGCACTGAAGCTTTCTTT. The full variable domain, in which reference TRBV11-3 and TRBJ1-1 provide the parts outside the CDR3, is EAGVVQSPRYKIIEKKQPVAFWCNPISGHNTLYWYLQNLGQGPELLIRYENEEAVDDSQLPKDRFSAERLKGVDSTLKIQPAELGDSAVYLCASRSSTGGTEAFFGQGTRLTVV.

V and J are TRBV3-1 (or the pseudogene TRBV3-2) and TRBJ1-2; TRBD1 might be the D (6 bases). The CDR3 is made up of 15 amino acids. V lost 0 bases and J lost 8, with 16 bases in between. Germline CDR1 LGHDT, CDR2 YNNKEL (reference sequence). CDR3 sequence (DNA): TGTGCCAGCAGCCAAGATAAGGTCAGGGGCGGGGGCTACACCTTC. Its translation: CASSQDKVRGGGYTF.

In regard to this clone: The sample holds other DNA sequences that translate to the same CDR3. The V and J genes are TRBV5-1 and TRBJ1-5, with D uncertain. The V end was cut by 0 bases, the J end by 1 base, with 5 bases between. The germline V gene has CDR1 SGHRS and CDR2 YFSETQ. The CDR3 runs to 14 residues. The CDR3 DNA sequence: TGCGCCAGCAGCTTGGGCCCGAGCAATCAGCCCCAGCATTTT. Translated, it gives CASSLGPSNQPQHF.

CDR3 nucleotide sequence: TGTGCCAGCAGCCAAGAGGTGGGAGACTACAATGAGCAGTTCTTC. It codes for CASSQEVGDYNEQFF. The chain recombines TRBV3-1 (or the pseudogene TRBV3-2) with TRBJ2-1; D perhaps matches TRBD2 (5 bases). The germline gives CDR1 LGHDT, CDR2 YNNKEL (reference sequence). The CDR3 sequence is 15 residues long. Trimming shortened V by 0 bases and J by 3 bases, and 9 bases separated the two germline ends.

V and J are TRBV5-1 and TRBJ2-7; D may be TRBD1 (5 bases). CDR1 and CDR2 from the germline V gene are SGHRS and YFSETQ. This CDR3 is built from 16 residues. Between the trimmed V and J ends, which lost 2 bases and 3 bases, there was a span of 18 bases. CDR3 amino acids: CASSFQGDAGFYEQYF. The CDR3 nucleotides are TGCGCCAGCAGCTTCCAGGGTGACGCCGGATTCTACGAGCAGTACTTC.

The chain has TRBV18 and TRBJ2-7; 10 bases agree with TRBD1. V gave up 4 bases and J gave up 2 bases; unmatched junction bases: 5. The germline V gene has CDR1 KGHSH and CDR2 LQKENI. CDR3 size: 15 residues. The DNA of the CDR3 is TGTGCCAGCTCACTGCTAGGGACAGGGGCCTACGAGCAGTACTTC. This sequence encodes CASSLLGTGAYEQYF.

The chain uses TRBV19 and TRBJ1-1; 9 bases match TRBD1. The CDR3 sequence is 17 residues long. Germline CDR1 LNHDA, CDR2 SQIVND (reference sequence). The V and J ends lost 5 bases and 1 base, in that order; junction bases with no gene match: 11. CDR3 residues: CASSAYLQGAGNTEAFF. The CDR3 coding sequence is TGTGCCAGTAGTGCGTACTTACAGGGGGCTGGGAACACTGAAGCTTTCTTT.